Listed below are T cell receptor beta chains from one sample, sequenced in a study of T cell changes during pregnancy in multiple sclerosis. Profiling relied on immunoSEQ multiplex PCR, and the TCRdb table lists in-frame clones only, not all of them. The sample yields over 80,000 clones, just over 90% seen once. Sequenced here: peripheral blood, sampled in the third trimester of pregnancy. These TCRs come from a female donor in good health, enrolled as a control in a pregnancy study. The CDR3 runs from the conserved cysteine through the conserved F or W. The D gene is left open where the match is weak. Size tells how often a clone was seen (once, few, many) or the class of an expanded clone, and some rows leave it out.

cdr3_nt,cdr3_aa,v_call,clone_size,d_call,j_call
TGTGCCAGCAGGTCTTACAGGGTAAATTCTTCCGGGGAGCTGTTTTTT,CASRSYRVNSSGELFF,TRBV2,-,-,TRBJ2-2
TGTGCCAGCAGTTACAGTAGGGCGGGGTGGGAGCTGTTTTTT,CASSYSRAGWELFF,TRBV6-5,-,-,TRBJ2-2
TGTGCCAGCCAATTGGGACTAGACAACAATGAGCAGTTCTTC,CASQLGLDNNEQFF,TRBV27,-,TRBD2,TRBJ2-1
TGCAGCGTTAGCCCCGACAGGGTGGAGAACACTGAAGCTTTCTTT,CSVSPDRVENTEAFF,TRBV29-1,-,TRBD1,TRBJ1-1
TGTGCCAGCAGCGAGGACAGGGGGCAGCCCCAGCATTTT,CASSEDRGQPQHF,TRBV2,few,TRBD1,TRBJ1-5
TGTGCCAGCAGCACCAACAGGGTAGCAGATACGCAGTATTTT,CASSTNRVADTQYF,TRBV7-8,-,-,TRBJ2-3
TGTGCCAGCAGCCAGGGCTCAGCCAAAAACATTCAGTACTTC,CASSQGSAKNIQYF,TRBV27,-,-,TRBJ2-4
TGTGCCAGCAGCCCCCAACAGGGGGCGTACGAGCAGTACTTC,CASSPQQGAYEQYF,TRBV5-5,-,TRBD1,TRBJ2-7
TGCGCCAGCAGCCAAGATGAGGAGGACTCCTACGAGCAGTACTTC,CASSQDEEDSYEQYF,TRBV4-1,-,-,TRBJ2-7
TGTGCCAGCAGCTTCACCCGGGATAGGAGCTCTGGAAACACCATATATTTT,CASSFTRDRSSGNTIYF,TRBV7-2,-,-,TRBJ1-3
TGTGCCAGCGACGTTGGGGGGAGCTCCTACAATGAGCAGTTCTTC,CASDVGGSSYNEQFF,TRBV28,-,-,TRBJ2-1
TGTGCCAGCAGTTTAATCGGTGGCTATGGCTACACCTTC,CASSLIGGYGYTF,TRBV28,-,-,TRBJ1-2
TGTGCCAGCAGCCAGAGTGGACAGGGGAACACTGAAGCTTTCTTT,CASSQSGQGNTEAFF,TRBV5-6,-,TRBD1,TRBJ1-1
TGTGCCAGCTCACCGGTGTCGGCCGGGAGCACTGAAGCTTTCTTT,CASSPVSAGSTEAFF,TRBV18,-,-,TRBJ1-1
TGTGCCAGCAGGGCGGGGGATACAACTAATGAAAAACTGTTTTTT,CASRAGDTTNEKLFF,TRBV2,-,-,TRBJ1-4
TGTGCCAGCAGCCCAATAGCGTCCTACGAGCAGTACTTC,CASSPIASYEQYF,TRBV7-7,few,-,TRBJ2-7
TGTGCCAGCAGGATACACAATAATGAAAAACTGTTTTTT,CASRIHNNEKLFF,TRBV28,-,-,TRBJ1-4
TGTGCCAGCAGGGTGGGGCTAGCGGCCTCCTACGAGCAGTACTTC,CASRVGLAASYEQYF,TRBV27,-,TRBD2,TRBJ2-7
TGTGCCAGCAGCTTAGTCGGGGGGCGGCTATCGGGCACTGAAGCTTTCTTT,CASSLVGGRLSGTEAFF,TRBV7-8,-,-,TRBJ1-1
TGCGCCAGCAGCTTATTAGCGGGAGGGCCACTAACAGATACGCAGTATTTT,CASSLLAGGPLTDTQYF,TRBV5-1,-,TRBD2,TRBJ2-3
TGTGCCAGCAGCTTGGGACAGGTTGACACCGGGGAGCTGTTTTTT,CASSLGQVDTGELFF,TRBV7-9,-,TRBD1,TRBJ2-2
TGTGCCTGGAATAAAGGGACAGGGAACACCGGGGAGCTGTTTTTT,CAWNKGTGNTGELFF,TRBV30,-,TRBD1,TRBJ2-2
TGTGCCAGCTCCCAACAGGGTAATTCGGCGTACGAGCAGTACTTC,CASSQQGNSAYEQYF,TRBV18,once,-,TRBJ2-7
TGTGCCAGCAGCTTAGGTGTGGAGGGAGGCGTCACAGATACGCAGTATTTT,CASSLGVEGGVTDTQYF,TRBV7-2,-,-,TRBJ2-3
TGTGCCAGCAGCTTAAGCGGGAGCCCACAAGAGACCCAGTACTTC,CASSLSGSPQETQYF,TRBV7-9,-,TRBD2,TRBJ2-5
TGTGCCAGCAGCCGTGAAGGGGCCAGATCCTACGAGCAGTACTTC,CASSREGARSYEQYF,TRBV13,-,-,TRBJ2-7
TGTGCCAGCAGTTTAACCGGACAGTCCTACGAGCAGTACTTC,CASSLTGQSYEQYF,TRBV28,-,-,TRBJ2-7
TGTGCCAGCAGCCCCCCCGCGGGGGGCACAGATACGCAGTATTTT,CASSPPAGGTDTQYF,TRBV13,-,TRBD2,TRBJ2-3
TGTGCCAGCAGTGGGACAGAATCTAACTATGGCTACACCTTC,CASSGTESNYGYTF,TRBV2,-,-,TRBJ1-2
TGTGCCAGCAGCCACAACGGGAATTCCTACGAGCAGTACTTC,CASSHNGNSYEQYF,TRBV2,-,-,TRBJ2-7
TGTGCCAGCAGTCCGGGACTACTCCCCTACGAGCAGTACTTC,CASSPGLLPYEQYF,TRBV6-5,-,TRBD2,TRBJ2-7
TGCGCCAGCAGCCCAGGAAGCCTTGGTCGCAATCAGCCCCAGCATTTT,CASSPGSLGRNQPQHF,TRBV4-1,-,-,TRBJ1-5
TGTGCCAGCACCTCGACAGGGGGTATTGAAAAACTGTTTTTT,CASTSTGGIEKLFF,TRBV27,once,TRBD1,TRBJ1-4
TGTGCCACCAGCAGAGAGGCCGGGGAAGGTAGTCAGCCCCAGCATTTT,CATSREAGEGSQPQHF,TRBV15,-,-,TRBJ1-5
TGTGCCAGCTTCGACAAGGGCTACACCTTC,CASFDKGYTF,TRBV28,-,-,TRBJ1-2
TGCGCCAGCAGCCACGGAGGTGAGAACACTGAAGCTTTCTTT,CASSHGGENTEAFF,TRBV5-1,few,-,TRBJ1-1
TGCGCCAGCAGCCGAGGGACAGCCGGTAATGAAAAACTGTTTTTT,CASSRGTAGNEKLFF,TRBV5-1,-,TRBD1,TRBJ1-4
TGTGCCAGCAGCCCCAGACAGGACTACGAGCAGTACTTC,CASSPRQDYEQYF,TRBV9,-,-,TRBJ2-7
TGCGCCAGCAGCTTGATGGGACAGCAATCCTACGAGCAGTACTTC,CASSLMGQQSYEQYF,TRBV5-1,once,TRBD1,TRBJ2-7
TGTGCCAGCAGTTTAACTGGCACAGATACGCAGTATTTT,CASSLTGTDTQYF,TRBV27,-,-,TRBJ2-3
TGTGCCAGCAGTTATTCCGGACAGAGCTTACAGTACTTC,CASSYSGQSLQYF,TRBV6-5,-,-,TRBJ2-7
TGTGCCAGCAGCTTAGTTTGGACAGGGCCCTACGAGCAGTACTTC,CASSLVWTGPYEQYF,TRBV11-2,few,TRBD1,TRBJ2-7
TGTGCCAGCAGTTTTGGCGGGAGGGCCAACACCGGGGAGCTGTTTTTT,CASSFGGRANTGELFF,TRBV28,once,TRBD2,TRBJ2-2
TGTGCCAGCAGTTTGCTGACTAGCGGGGGTTCTGCTTGGGAGCAGTACTTC,CASSLLTSGGSAWEQYF,TRBV27,-,TRBD2,TRBJ2-7
TGTGCCAGCAGTTTAGGTTCGGGGTTCCGGGATACGCAGTATTTT,CASSLGSGFRDTQYF,TRBV28,once,-,TRBJ2-3
TGTGCCAGCAGACCCGATAGCGGGTACGAGCAGTACTTC,CASRPDSGYEQYF,TRBV14,-,TRBD2,TRBJ2-7
TGCGCCAGCAGCTTTGGGACAGGACTAGCCAAAAACATTCAGTACTTC,CASSFGTGLAKNIQYF,TRBV5-1,-,TRBD1,TRBJ2-4
TGCGCCAGCAGCTTGGGGCCCTTCGGGGGAGAGCAGTACTTC,CASSLGPFGGEQYF,TRBV5-1,-,-,TRBJ2-7
TGTGCCAGCAGCTTGACAGGGCCGGGGTCGGGTGGAAACACCATATATTTT,CASSLTGPGSGGNTIYF,TRBV7-2,-,TRBD1,TRBJ1-3
TGTGCCAGCGCGACGGGGTATCTTAATGAAAAACTGTTTTTT,CASATGYLNEKLFF,TRBV25-1,-,-,TRBJ1-4
TGTGCCATCCTGGAGGGTGGGCGCGGGGATACGCAGTATTTT,CAILEGGRGDTQYF,TRBV10-3,-,-,TRBJ2-3
TGTGCCAGCAGCTCGAGACCTAGGAATCCCATGGGCAATGAGCAGTTCTTC,CASSSRPRNPMGNEQFF,TRBV28,-,-,TRBJ2-1